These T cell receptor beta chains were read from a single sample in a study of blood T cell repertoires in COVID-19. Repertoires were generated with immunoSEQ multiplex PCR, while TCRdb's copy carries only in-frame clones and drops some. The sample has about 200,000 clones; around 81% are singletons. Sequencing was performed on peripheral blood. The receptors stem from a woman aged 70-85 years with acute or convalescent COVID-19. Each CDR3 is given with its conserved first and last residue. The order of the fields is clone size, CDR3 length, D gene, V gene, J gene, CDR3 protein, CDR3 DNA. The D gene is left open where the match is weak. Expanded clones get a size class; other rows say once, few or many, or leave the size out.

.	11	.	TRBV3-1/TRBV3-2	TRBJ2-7	CASSLLYEQYF	TGTGCCAGCAGCCTCCTATACGAGCAGTACTTC
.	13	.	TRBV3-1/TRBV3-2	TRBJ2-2	CASSQTHTGELFF	TGTGCCAGCAGCCAAACACATACCGGGGAGCTGTTTTTT
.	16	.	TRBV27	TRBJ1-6	CASSLPPTGLGSPLHF	TGTGCCAGCAGTTTACCCCCTACAGGGCTCGGTTCACCCCTCCACTTT
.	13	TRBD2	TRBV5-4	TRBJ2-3	CASSFRIGGMQYF	TGTGCCAGCAGCTTTAGGATCGGGGGGATGCAGTATTTT
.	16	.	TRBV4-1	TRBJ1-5	CASSQEDRGRGQPQHF	TGCGCCAGCAGCCAAGAGGACCGGGGTCGTGGGCAGCCCCAGCATTTT
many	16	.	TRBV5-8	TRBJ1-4	CASSLGSWQGNEKLFF	TGTGCCAGCAGCTTGGGATCTTGGCAGGGGAACGAAAAACTGTTTTTT
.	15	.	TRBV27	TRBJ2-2	CASFSATVNTGELFF	TGTGCCAGTTTTAGCGCTACAGTTAACACCGGGGAGCTGTTTTTT
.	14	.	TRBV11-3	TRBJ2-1	CASSPQSGNNEQFF	TGTGCCAGCAGCCCCCAAAGCGGTAACAATGAGCAGTTCTTC
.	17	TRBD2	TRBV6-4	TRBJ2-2	CASSPSSGRRVTGELFF	TGTGCCAGCAGTCCCTCTAGCGGGCGGCGTGTCACCGGGGAGCTGTTTTTT
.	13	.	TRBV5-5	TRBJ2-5	CASSLYARETQYF	TGTGCCAGCAGCTTGTATGCGCGGGAGACCCAGTACTTC
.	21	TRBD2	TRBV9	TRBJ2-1	CASSSYRGTSGRAGSYNEQFF	TGTGCCAGCAGCTCATACCGCGGGACTAGCGGGAGGGCCGGCTCCTACAATGAGCAGTTCTTC
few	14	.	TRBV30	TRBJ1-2	CACGAGSRNYGYTF	TGTGCCTGCGGTGCAGGCTCTCGCAACTATGGCTACACCTTC
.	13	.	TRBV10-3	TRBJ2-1	CAISELQGTEQFF	TGTGCCATCAGCGAGCTACAGGGTACTGAGCAGTTCTTC
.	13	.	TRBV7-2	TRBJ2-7	CASSVAVPSEQYF	TGTGCCAGCAGCGTGGCCGTGCCCAGCGAGCAGTACTTC
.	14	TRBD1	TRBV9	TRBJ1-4	CASSVTGRNEKLFF	TGTGCCAGCAGCGTGACAGGGAGGAATGAAAAACTGTTTTTT
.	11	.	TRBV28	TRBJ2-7	CASSSGEGRYF	TGTGCCAGCAGTTCCGGAGAGGGTCGGTACTTC
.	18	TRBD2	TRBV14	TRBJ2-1	CASSQERIAGGVDNEQFF	TGTGCCAGCAGCCAAGAGAGGATAGCGGGAGGTGTAGACAATGAGCAGTTCTTC
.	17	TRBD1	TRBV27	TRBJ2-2	CASSLGGGQGATGELFF	TGTGCCAGCAGTTTAGGCGGAGGGCAGGGGGCCACCGGGGAGCTGTTTTTT
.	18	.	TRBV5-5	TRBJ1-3	CASSLDVSRRGSGNTIYF	TGTGCCAGCAGCTTGGACGTGTCAAGGAGGGGATCTGGAAACACCATATATTTT
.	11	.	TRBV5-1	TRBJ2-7	CASSDFYEQYF	TGCGCCAGTAGCGACTTCTACGAGCAGTACTTC